Given below is one TCR beta chain in context. This record comes from a study of blood T cell repertoires in COVID-19. At the level of the study: COVID-19 samples from acute and convalescent phases originated in the United States, Italy and Spain. From T cells, B-cell-depleted T cells, or PBMCs came the material, which was cDNA or gDNA.

Looked up from germline, CDR1 is SGHRS and CDR2 is YFSETQ. CDR3 length: 15 residues. Trimming left V 1 base short and J 8 bases short, with 16 bases between. Per the study methods: From reference gene primer amplification, estimates of nucleated cell counts were derived. The repertoire was sequenced with immunoSEQ multiplex PCR; TCRdb's copy has only in-frame clones and lacks some. The V and J calls and clone size were taken over from that table, and D and trimming were inferred from the DNA. The repertoire has 150,000 to 200,000 clones, around 90% of them found once; the top ten carry roughly 4%. The sequenced sample consisted of peripheral blood. This sequence was found in a woman in her sixties who had recovered from COVID-19. The V and J genes are TRBV5-1 and TRBJ2-1, with D maybe TRBD1 (6 bases). This CDR3 reads CASSLTGSFLDEQFF. CDR3 nucleotide sequence: TGCGCCAGCAGCTTGACAGGGAGCTTTCTCGATGAGCAGTTCTTC. The variable domain in full, with the rest retrieved from reference TRBV5-1 and TRBJ2-1, is KAGVTQTPRYLIKTRGQQVTLSCSPISGHRSVSWYQQTPGQGLQFLFEYFSETQRNKGNFPGRFSGRQFSNSRSEMNVSTLELGDSALYLCASSLTGSFLDEQFFGPGTRLTVL.